This TCR beta chain emerged from a study of response to subunit inactivated influenza vaccine. A note on this clonotype: Its target is unknown.

TCRdb independently ran MiXCR on the RT-PCR reads; one entry per CDR3 protein. Of 200,000 to 300,000 distinct CDR3 sequences in the sample, 9% to 15% were seen once. V was pared by 0 bases and J by 0 bases, with 10 bases between. This CDR3 comprises 15 residues. CDR1 is SGDLS, CDR2 YYNGEE, per germline. Study-wide results and caveats: A suggestion made by the authors is that each seasonal influenza vaccination recruits few new T cells.

The receptor comes from a man over 45 who received an inactivated influenza vaccine. Specimen: non-naive T cells sorted from PBMCs, collected 14 to 15 days before vaccination. V gene TRBV9 combines with J gene TRBJ2-7; a weak D match, TRBD1 (6 bases). CDR3 sequence reads: CASSVGLQGSYEQYF. As DNA, the CDR3 is TGTGCCAGCAGCGTAGGGTTACAGGGCTCCTACGAGCAGTACTTC.